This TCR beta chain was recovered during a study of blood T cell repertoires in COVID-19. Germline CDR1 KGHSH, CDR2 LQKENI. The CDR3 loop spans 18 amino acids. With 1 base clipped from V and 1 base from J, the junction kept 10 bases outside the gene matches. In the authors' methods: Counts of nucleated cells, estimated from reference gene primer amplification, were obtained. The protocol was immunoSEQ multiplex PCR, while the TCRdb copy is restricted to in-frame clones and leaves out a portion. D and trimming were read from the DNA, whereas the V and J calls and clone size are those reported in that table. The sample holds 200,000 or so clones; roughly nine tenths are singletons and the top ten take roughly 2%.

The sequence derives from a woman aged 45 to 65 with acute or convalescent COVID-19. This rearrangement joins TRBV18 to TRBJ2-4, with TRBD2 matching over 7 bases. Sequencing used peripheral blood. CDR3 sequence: CASSPRIMGGDAKNIQYF. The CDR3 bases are TGTGCCAGCTCACCACGGATAATGGGAGGGGATGCCAAAAACATTCAGTACTTC.